This passage covers 21 T cell receptor beta chains from one sample sequenced in a study of control samples from healthy donors and cancer patients. Generated by immunoSEQ multiplex PCR, the TCRdb table keeps only in-frame clones and is missing some. Counted here are under 85,000 clones, 85% to 95% occurring once; the ten biggest clones make up 6.2%. Specimen: blood. The receptors originated from a woman aged 40 to 55 in good health.

V and J are TRBV10-2 and TRBJ2-2; possibly TRBD1 for D (6 bases). The germline CDR1 and CDR2 sequences are WSHSY and SAAADI. The length of the CDR3 is 17 residues. Trimming stripped 5 bases from V and 7 bases from J, with 23 bases between. The CDR3 spells CASSQLSGATLGGELFF. The DNA for the CDR3 is TGCGCCAGCAGTCAACTTTCAGGGGCCACCCTCGGCGGGGAGCTGTTTTTT.

The rearrangement links TRBV7-9 to TRBJ1-2, with TRBD1 matching 7 bases. CDR3 length equals 16 residues. V lost 5 bases, J lost 3 bases, and 12 bases stayed unmatched. Germline loops: CDR1 SEHNR, CDR2 FQNEAQ (reference sequence). CDR3 in amino acids: CASSQDETGKDYGYTF. The DNA for the CDR3 is TGTGCCAGCAGCCAAGACGAGACAGGGAAAGACTATGGCTACACCTTC.

The V call is TRBV18, the J call TRBJ2-1; D ambiguous. The CDR3 loop spans 15 amino acids. V lost 3 bases and J 6 bases, leaving 15 bases between the germline ends. The germline CDR1 and CDR2 sequences are KGHSH and LQKENI. The CDR3 loop reads CASSPGETLLNEQFF. The CDR3 coding sequence is TGTGCCAGCTCACCTGGAGAGACTTTACTCAATGAGCAGTTCTTC.

This chain connects TRBV2 to TRBJ2-3, with D perhaps matching TRBD2 (5 bases). Between the trimmed V and J ends, which lost 7 bases and 4 bases, there was a span of 6 bases. The germline gives CDR1 SNHLY, CDR2 FYNNEI. This CDR3 is 11 amino acids long. The CDR3 spells CASISADTQYF. CDR3 DNA: TGTGCCAGCATTAGCGCAGATACGCAGTATTTT.

This chain connects TRBV3-1 (or the pseudogene TRBV3-2) to TRBJ2-1, with D hard to call. The germline CDR1 and CDR2 sequences are LGHDT and YNNKEL (reference sequence). V was cut by 3 bases and J by 9 bases, with 12 bases left in between. This CDR3 region has 13 residues. CDR3 in DNA: TGTGCCAGCAGCCAGCCATATCCGGGTGAGCAGTTCTTC. This encodes CASSQPYPGEQFF.

The chain couples TRBV7-9 to TRBJ1-2; weak D call: TRBD1 (6 bases). The CDR3 loop spans 15 amino acids. Germline V gene sequence: CDR1 SEHNR, CDR2 FQNEAQ (reference sequence). The ends were cut back, 3 bases at V and 2 bases at J, with 13 bases in the middle. The DNA for the CDR3 is TGTGCCAGCAGCTTGGAGACAGGTCTAAACTATGGCTACACCTTC. It codes for CASSLETGLNYGYTF.

V gene TRBV27 combines with J gene TRBJ2-1, with D perhaps being TRBD1 or TRBD2 (8 bases each). The V end was cut by 7 bases, the J end by 2 bases, with 27 bases between. The CDR3 spans 19 residues. The V gene's germline CDR1 is MNHEY and CDR2 SMNVEV (reference sequence). The CDR3 loop reads CASISRTGRMGLAYNEQFF. The CDR3 DNA is TGTGCCAGCATTTCAAGGACAGGGAGGATGGGACTAGCCTACAATGAGCAGTTCTTC.

This chain connects TRBV29-1 to TRBJ1-1; D remains unclear. The germline gives CDR1 SQVTM, CDR2 ANQGSEA. Trimming took off 7 bases at V and 1 base at J, with 10 bases between the two ends. The CDR3 length is 12 residues. The CDR3: CSARRWNTEAFF. The CDR3 DNA reads TGCAGCGCCCGTCGATGGAACACTGAAGCTTTCTTT.

This clone was detected a few times. The chain employs TRBV7-9 and TRBJ2-7, with unresolved D. Trimming took off 4 bases at V and 2 bases at J, with 6 bases between the two ends. The CDR3 contains 12 residues. The germline V gene encodes CDR1 SEHNR and CDR2 FQNEAQ (reference sequence). CDR3: CASSSIPYEQYF. The CDR3 nucleotides are TGTGCCAGCAGCTCCATCCCCTACGAGCAGTACTTC.

The CDR3 is CASSRSGQGGRETQYF. The CDR3 DNA sequence: TGTGCCAGCAGTAGGTCCGGACAGGGTGGAAGAGAGACCCAGTACTTC. The chain carries TRBV6-2 or TRBV6-3 and TRBJ2-5, with 8 bases that match TRBD1. The ends lost 5 bases at V and 4 bases at J; junction bases unmatched: 12. Looked up from germline, CDR1 is MNHEY and CDR2 is SVGEGT. This CDR3 is built from 16 residues.

The chain has TRBV23-1 and TRBJ2-7; D is possibly TRBD1 or TRBD2 (5 bases each). TRBV23-1 is an ORF, with its function uncertain. V was shortened by 2 bases and J by 6 bases, with 20 bases between the two germline ends. The CDR3 totals 16 residues. The CDR3, as DNA: TGCGCCAGCAGTCAAAACCCCGGGCCGGGGACCGGCGAGCAGTACTTC. Its protein product is CASSQNPGPGTGEQYF.

This chain's CDR3 is CASSESARAHGGYTF. The CDR3 nucleotides are TGTGCCAGCAGCGAAAGCGCGCGGGCTCACGGTGGCTACACCTTC. This chain joins TRBV7-8 and TRBJ1-2; D gene uncertain. CDR1 SGHVS and CDR2 FQNEAQ come from the germline V gene. V lost 5 bases and J lost 7, with 20 bases in between. CDR3 length equals 15 residues.

The V and J genes are TRBV25-1 and TRBJ2-1, with 7 bases aligning to TRBD2. V gave up 6 bases and J gave up 11 bases; unmatched junction bases: 10. Germline V CDR1 and CDR2: MGHDK, SYGVNS. The CDR3 is made up of 13 amino acids. The CDR3 bases are TGTGCCAGCAGGGAGGCGGGAGAGGTTAAGCAGTTCTTC. It translates to CASREAGEVKQFF.

CDR3 nucleotides: TGTGCCAGCAGCCGGGACAGGGACTATGGCTACACCTTC. Its translation is CASSRDRDYGYTF. The chain carries TRBV5-6 and TRBJ1-2; 9 positions match TRBD1. This CDR3 has 13 residues. Trimming at V came to 4 bases and at J to 3 bases, leaving 1 base not matched to a gene. From germline, CDR1 is SGHDT and CDR2 YYEEEE.

The chain combines TRBV6-5 with TRBJ1-5; TRBD1 might be the D (6 bases). V shed 6 bases and J shed 2 bases, with 14 bases lying between them. The length of the CDR3 is 15 residues. From germline, CDR1 is MNHEY and CDR2 SVGAGI. CDR3 region: CASSRDTFRNQPQHF. The CDR3 DNA is TGTGCCAGCAGCCGGGACACGTTTCGCAATCAGCCCCAGCATTTT.

The chain carries TRBV5-4 and TRBJ2-1; 8 bases are a match to TRBD2. Germline CDR1 is SGHNT and CDR2 is YYREEE (reference sequence). V gave up 0 bases and J gave up 7 bases; unmatched junction bases: 3. CDR3 length: 14 amino acids. The CDR3 coding sequence is TGTGCCAGCAGCTTGGGAGCGGGGGTGAATGAGCAGTTCTTC. This sequence encodes CASSLGAGVNEQFF.

This rearrangement joins TRBV5-4 to TRBJ1-6; D is uncertain. Per the germline V gene, CDR1 is SGHNT and CDR2 is YYREEE (reference sequence). The CDR3 consists of 16 residues. V gave up 4 bases and J gave up 6 bases, with 17 bases separating them. CDR3 DNA sequence: TGTGCCAGCAGCCCACGGATCCTAAGGTCTAATTCACCCCTCCACTTT. This encodes CASSPRILRSNSPLHF. The full variable domain, rest sourced from reference TRBV5-4 and TRBJ1-6, is ETGVTQSPTHLIKTRGQQVTLRCSSQSGHNTVSWYQQALGQGPQFIFQYYREEENGRGNFPPRFSGLQFPNYSSELNVNALELDDSALYLCASSPRILRSNSPLHFGNGTRLTVT.

The table lists this clone with a count of one. This chain joins TRBV7-2 and TRBJ2-5; D is uncertain. Germline CDR1 SGHTA, CDR2 FQGNSA. The CDR3 covers 11 residues. V gave up 3 bases and J gave up 1 base, with 0 bases separating them. CDR3 nucleotides: TGTGCCAGCAGCTTCCAAGAGACCCAGTACTTC. It encodes CASSFQETQYF.

The J gene is TRBJ1-5, the V gene TRBV30; no clear D. The CDR3 runs 16 residues. V was cut by 0 bases and J by 0 bases, with 12 bases left in between. The V gene's germline CDR1 is GTSNPN and CDR2 SVGIG (reference sequence). The CDR3 sequence: CAWSVGTGISNQPQHF. DNA for the CDR3: TGTGCCTGGAGTGTTGGCACCGGTATTAGCAATCAGCCCCAGCATTTT.

The genes are TRBV9 and TRBJ2-1, with D unclear. From germline, CDR1 is SGDLS and CDR2 YYNGEE. Trimming shortened V by 3 bases and J by 1 base, and 11 bases separated the two germline ends. This CDR3 is built from 15 residues. This CDR3 reads CASSALEGSYNEQFF. In DNA form, the CDR3 reads TGTGCCAGCAGCGCCCTGGAAGGGTCCTACAATGAGCAGTTCTTC.

The gene calls are TRBV27 and TRBJ2-3; D remains unclear. V lost 5 bases and J 4 bases, leaving 10 bases between the germline ends. The CDR3 is made up of 13 amino acids. Germline CDR1 and CDR2: MNHEY and SMNVEV (reference sequence). DNA of the CDR3: TGTGCCAGCAGTCTAATAAATGCAGATACGCAGTATTTT. It specifies CASSLINADTQYF.